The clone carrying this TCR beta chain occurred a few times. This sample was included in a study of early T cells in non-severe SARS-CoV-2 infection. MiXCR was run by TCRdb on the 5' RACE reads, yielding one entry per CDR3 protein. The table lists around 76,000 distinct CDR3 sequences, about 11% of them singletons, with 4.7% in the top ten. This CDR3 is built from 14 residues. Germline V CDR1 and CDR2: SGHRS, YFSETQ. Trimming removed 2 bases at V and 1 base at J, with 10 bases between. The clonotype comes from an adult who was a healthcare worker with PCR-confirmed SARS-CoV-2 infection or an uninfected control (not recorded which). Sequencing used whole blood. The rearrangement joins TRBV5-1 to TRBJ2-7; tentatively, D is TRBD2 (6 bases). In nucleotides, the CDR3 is TGCGCCAGCAGCTTTTCTAGCGCTTCCTACGAGCAGTACTTC. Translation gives CASSFSSASYEQYF. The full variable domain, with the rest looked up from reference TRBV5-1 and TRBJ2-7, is KAGVTQTPRYLIKTRGQQVTLSCSPISGHRSVSWYQQTPGQGLQFLFEYFSETQRNKGNFPGRFSGRQFSNSRSEMNVSTLELGDSALYLCASSFSSASYEQYFGPGTRLTVT.